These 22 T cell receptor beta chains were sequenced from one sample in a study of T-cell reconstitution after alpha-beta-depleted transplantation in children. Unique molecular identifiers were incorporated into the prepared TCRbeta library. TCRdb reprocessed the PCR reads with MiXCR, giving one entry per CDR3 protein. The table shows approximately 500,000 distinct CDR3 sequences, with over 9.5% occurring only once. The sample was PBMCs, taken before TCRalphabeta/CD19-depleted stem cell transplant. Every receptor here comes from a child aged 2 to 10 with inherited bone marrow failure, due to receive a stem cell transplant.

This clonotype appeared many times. CDR3 nucleotide sequence: TGCAGTGCTCAATGGGGGCCCATGAACACTGAAGCTTTCTTT. It translates to CSAQWGPMNTEAFF. The chain joins TRBV20-1 to TRBJ1-1; tentatively, D is TRBD1 (6 bases). The germline gives CDR1 DFQATT, CDR2 SNEGSKA (reference sequence). Trimming removed 5 bases from V and 0 bases from J, with 13 bases in between. The CDR3 length is 14 residues.

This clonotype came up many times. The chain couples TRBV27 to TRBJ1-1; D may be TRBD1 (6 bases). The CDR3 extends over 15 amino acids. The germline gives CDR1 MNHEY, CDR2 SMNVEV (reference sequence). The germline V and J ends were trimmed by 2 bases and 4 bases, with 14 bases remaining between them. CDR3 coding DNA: TGTGCCAGCAGTTTAGGAGGCAGGGGAAGCACTGAAGCTTTCTTT. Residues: CASSLGGRGSTEAFF.

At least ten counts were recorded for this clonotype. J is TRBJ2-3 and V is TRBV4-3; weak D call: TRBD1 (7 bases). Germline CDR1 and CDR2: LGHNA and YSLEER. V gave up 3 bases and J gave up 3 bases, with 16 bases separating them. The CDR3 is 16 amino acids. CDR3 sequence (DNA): TGCGCCAGCAGCCAGGGTGACAGGGCGGGAACAGATACGCAGTATTTT. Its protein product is CASSQGDRAGTDTQYF.

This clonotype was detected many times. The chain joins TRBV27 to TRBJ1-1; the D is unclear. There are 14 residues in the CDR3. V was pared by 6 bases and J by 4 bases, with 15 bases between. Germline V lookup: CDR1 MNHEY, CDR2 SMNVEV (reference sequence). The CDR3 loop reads CASSPGGLRTEAFF. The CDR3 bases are TGTGCCAGCAGCCCCGGTGGGCTACGCACTGAAGCTTTCTTT.

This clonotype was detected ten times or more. Here the CDR3 DNA reads TGTGCCAGCAGCCGCGCTACCCGGGAGCTGTTTTTT. Translated: CASSRATRELFF. This chain joins TRBV12-3 or TRBV12-4 and TRBJ2-2; D unresolved. This CDR3 comprises 12 residues. V was clipped by 6 bases and J by 9 bases, with 11 bases between them.

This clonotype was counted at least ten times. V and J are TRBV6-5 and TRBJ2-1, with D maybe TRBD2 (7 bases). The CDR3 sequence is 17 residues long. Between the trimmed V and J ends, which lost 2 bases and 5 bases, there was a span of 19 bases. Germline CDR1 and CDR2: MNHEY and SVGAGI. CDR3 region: CASSYERGTMIDNEQFF. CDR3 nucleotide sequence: TGTGCCAGCAGTTACGAAAGGGGGACTATGATAGACAATGAGCAGTTCTTC.

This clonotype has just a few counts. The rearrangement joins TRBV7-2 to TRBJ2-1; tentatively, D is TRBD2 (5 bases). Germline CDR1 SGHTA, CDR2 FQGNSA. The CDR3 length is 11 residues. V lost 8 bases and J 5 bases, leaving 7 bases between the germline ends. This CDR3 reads CASGGHNEQFF. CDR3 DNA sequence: TGTGCCAGCGGCGGGCACAATGAGCAGTTCTTC. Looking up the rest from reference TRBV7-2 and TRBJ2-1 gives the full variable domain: GAGVSQSPSNKVTEKGKDVELRCDPISGHTALYWYRQSLGQGLEFLIYFQGNSAPDKSGLPSDRFSAERTGGSVSTLTIQRTQQEDSAVYLCASGGHNEQFFGPGTRLTVL.

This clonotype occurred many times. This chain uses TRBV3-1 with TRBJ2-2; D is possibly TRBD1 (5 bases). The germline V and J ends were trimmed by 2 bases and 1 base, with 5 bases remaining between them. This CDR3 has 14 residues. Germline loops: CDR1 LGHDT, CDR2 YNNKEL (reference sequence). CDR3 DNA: TGTGCCAGCAGCCAACAGGGGAACACCGGGGAGCTGTTTTTT. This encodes CASSQQGNTGELFF.

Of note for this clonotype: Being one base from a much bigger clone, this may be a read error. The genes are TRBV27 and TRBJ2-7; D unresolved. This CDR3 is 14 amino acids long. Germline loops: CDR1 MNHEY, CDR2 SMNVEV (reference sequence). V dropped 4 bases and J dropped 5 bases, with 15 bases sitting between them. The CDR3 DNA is TGTGCCAGCAGTTCCCCCATGATAGGGAACGAGCAGTACTTC. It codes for CASSSPMIGNEQYF.

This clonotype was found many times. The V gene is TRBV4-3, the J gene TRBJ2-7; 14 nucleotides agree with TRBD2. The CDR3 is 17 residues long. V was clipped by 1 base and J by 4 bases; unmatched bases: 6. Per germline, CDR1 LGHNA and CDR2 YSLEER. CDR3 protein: CASSQGTSGRIWYEQYF. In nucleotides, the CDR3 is TGCGCCAGCAGCCAAGGGACTAGCGGGAGGATTTGGTACGAGCAGTACTTC.

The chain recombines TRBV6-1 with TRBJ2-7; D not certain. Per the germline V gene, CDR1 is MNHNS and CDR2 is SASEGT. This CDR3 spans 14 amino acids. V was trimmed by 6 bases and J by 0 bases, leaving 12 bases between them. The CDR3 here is CASRITRTSYEQYF. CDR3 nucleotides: TGTGCCAGCAGGATAACAAGGACCTCCTACGAGCAGTACTTC.

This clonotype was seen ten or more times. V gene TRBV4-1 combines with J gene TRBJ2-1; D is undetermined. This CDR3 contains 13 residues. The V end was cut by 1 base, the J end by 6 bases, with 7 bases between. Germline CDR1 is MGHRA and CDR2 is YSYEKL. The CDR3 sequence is CASSQVGGNEQFF. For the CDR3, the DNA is TGCGCCAGCAGCCAAGTCGGCGGCAATGAGCAGTTCTTC.

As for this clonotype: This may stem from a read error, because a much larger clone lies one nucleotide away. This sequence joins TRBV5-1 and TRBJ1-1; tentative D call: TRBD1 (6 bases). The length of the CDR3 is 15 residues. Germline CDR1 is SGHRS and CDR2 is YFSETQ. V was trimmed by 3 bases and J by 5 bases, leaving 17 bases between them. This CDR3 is CASSSGHGRWTEAFF. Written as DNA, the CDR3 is TGCGCCAGCAGCTCGGGACACGGAAGGTGGACTGAAGCTTTCTTT.

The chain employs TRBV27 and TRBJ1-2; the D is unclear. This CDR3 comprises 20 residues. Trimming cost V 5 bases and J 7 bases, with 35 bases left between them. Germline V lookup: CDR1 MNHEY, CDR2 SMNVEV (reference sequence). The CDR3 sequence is CASSRIGRHDLPTPTLGYTF. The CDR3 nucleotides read TGTGCCAGCAGTAGAATCGGACGGCACGATCTCCCCACCCCAACCCTTGGCTACACCTTC.

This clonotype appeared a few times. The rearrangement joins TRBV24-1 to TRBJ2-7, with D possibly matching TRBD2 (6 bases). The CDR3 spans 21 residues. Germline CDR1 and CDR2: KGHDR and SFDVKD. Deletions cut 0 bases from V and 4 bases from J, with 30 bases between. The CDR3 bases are TGTGCCACCAGTGATTTGCAAATCGGGAGTGGCTTGTTCCGGGACTCGTACGAGCAGTACTTC. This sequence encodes CATSDLQIGSGLFRDSYEQYF.

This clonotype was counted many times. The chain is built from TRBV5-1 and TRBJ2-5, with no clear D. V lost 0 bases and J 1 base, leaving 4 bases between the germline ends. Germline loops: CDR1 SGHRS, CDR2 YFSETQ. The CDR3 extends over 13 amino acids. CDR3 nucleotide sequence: TGCGCCAGCAGCTTGGCTTTCCAAGAGACCCAGTACTTC. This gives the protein CASSLAFQETQYF.

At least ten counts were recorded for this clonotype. The CDR3 region has the DNA TGTGCCAGCAGTTTCACCAGGGGTAGTAATCAGCCCCAGCATTTT. Amino acids: CASSFTRGSNQPQHF. The chain combines TRBV27 with TRBJ1-5; D perhaps matches TRBD1 (6 bases). From germline, CDR1 is MNHEY and CDR2 SMNVEV (reference sequence). This CDR3 comprises 15 residues. The V end lost 3 bases, the J end lost 4 bases, and 13 bases lay between the germline ends.

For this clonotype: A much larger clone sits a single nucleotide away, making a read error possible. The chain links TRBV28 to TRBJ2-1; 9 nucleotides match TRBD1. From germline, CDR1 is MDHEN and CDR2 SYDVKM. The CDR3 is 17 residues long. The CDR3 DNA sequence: TGTGCCAGCAGTCGGACTATCGGACAGGGGCCCTACAATGGGCAGTTCTTC. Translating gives CASSRTIGQGPYNGQFF. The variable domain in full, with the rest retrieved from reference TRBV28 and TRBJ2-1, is DVKVTQSSRYLVKRTGEKVFLECVQDMDHENMFWYRQDPGLGLRLIYFSYDVKMKEKGDIPEGYSVSREKKERFSLILESASTNQTSMYLCASSRTIGQGPYNGQFFGPGTRLTVL.

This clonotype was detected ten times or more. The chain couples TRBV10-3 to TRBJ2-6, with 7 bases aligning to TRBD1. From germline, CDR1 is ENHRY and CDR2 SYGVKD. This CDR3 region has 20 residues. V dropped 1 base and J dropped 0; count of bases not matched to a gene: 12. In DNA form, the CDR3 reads TGTGCCATCAGTGAGTGGCAGGGGGAATCCCTAAGCTCTGGGGCCAACGTCCTGACTTTC. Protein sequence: CAISEWQGESLSSGANVLTF.

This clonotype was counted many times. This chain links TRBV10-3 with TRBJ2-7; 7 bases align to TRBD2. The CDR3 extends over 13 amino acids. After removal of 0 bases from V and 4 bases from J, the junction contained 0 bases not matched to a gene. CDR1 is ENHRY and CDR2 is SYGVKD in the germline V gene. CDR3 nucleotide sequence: TGTGCCATCAGTGAGTCGCGGGAGTACGAGCAGTACTTC. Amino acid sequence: CAISESREYEQYF.

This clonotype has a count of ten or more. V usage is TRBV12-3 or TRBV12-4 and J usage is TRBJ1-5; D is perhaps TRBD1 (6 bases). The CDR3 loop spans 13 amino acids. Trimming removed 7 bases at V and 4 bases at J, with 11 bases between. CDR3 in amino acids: CASTDRTNQPQHF. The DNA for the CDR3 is TGTGCCAGCACCGACAGGACAAATCAGCCCCAGCATTTT.

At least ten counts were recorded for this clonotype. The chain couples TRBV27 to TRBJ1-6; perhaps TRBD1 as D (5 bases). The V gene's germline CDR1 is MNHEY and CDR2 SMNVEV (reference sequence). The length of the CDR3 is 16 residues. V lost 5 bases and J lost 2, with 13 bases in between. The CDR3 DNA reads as TGTGCCAGCAGTACGACGGGGCCGGCCTATAATTCACCCCTCCACTTT. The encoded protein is CASSTTGPAYNSPLHF.